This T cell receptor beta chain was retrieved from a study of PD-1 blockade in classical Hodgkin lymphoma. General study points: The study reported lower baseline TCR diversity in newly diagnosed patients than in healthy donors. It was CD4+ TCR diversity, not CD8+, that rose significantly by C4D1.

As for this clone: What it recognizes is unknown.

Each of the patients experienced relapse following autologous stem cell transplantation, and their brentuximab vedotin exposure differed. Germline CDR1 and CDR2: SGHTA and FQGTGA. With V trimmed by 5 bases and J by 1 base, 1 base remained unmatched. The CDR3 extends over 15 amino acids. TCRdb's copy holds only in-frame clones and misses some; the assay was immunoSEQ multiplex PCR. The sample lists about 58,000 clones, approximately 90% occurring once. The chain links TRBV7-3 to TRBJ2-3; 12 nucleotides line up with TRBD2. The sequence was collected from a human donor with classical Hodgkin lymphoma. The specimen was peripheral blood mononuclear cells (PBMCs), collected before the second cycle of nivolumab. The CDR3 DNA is TGTGCCAGCAGCACTAGCGGGGGGCGCACAGATACGCAGTATTTT. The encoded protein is CASSTSGGRTDTQYF.